The source of this T cell receptor (beta chain) is a study of T-cell reconstitution after alpha-beta-depleted transplantation in children. The CDR3 has 13 residues. Trimming stripped 0 bases from V and 8 bases from J, with 9 bases between. Unique molecular identifiers tagged the TCRbeta library. TCRdb itself ran the PCR reads through MiXCR, one entry per CDR3 protein. The sample lists under 300,000 distinct CDR3 sequences; around 10% were seen once. Sequencing used peripheral blood, obtained 180 days after TCRalphabeta/CD19-depleted stem cell transplant. The rearrangement uses TRBV12-3 or TRBV12-4 and TRBJ2-3; D may correspond to TRBD1 or TRBD2 (5 bases each). The TCR comes from a male patient aged 2 to 10 who had a stem cell transplant for chronic granulomatous disease, so the T cells may come from the graft donor. CDR3: CASSLAGVGTQYF. CDR3 DNA sequence: TGTGCCAGCAGTTTAGCGGGGGTGGGTACGCAGTATTTT.